Listed here are 28 T cell receptor beta chains from one sample, sequenced in a study of vaccination and CD4 T cells after COVID-19. The Oncomine TCR Beta short-read assay was what sequenced the DNA obtained from cultured CD4+ T cells. TCRdb redid the calling of the PCR reads with MiXCR, one entry per CDR3 protein. This sample has 13,000 or so distinct CDR3 sequences; approximately 39% occur once, and the top ten carry 14% to 15%. No antigens are known for them. Regarding treatment: roughly ten-day PBMC culture with coronavirus spike peptide pools or control peptides (ViraFEST assay). The sequencing input was CD4+ T cells from blood, cultured in vitro. The receptors originated from a human donor who had recovered from COVID-19.

This clonotype was detected only a few times. CDR3 in amino acids: CSARDETGDGYTF. CDR3 in DNA: TGCAGTGCTAGAGATGAGACAGGGGATGGCTACACCTTC. J is TRBJ1-2 and V is TRBV20-1; TRBD1 agrees at 8 bases. V lost 0 bases to trimming and J lost 6 bases; unmatched junction nucleotides: 3. Germline lookup yields CDR1 DFQATT and CDR2 SNEGSKA (reference sequence). This CDR3 region has 13 residues.

This clonotype was counted a few times. This chain uses TRBV4-1 with TRBJ2-5, with TRBD1 as a possible D gene (6 bases). Deletions cut 2 bases from V and 4 bases from J, with 14 bases between. The length of the CDR3 is 15 residues. Germline lookup yields CDR1 MGHRA and CDR2 YSYEKL. The CDR3 reads CASSQYGQSSETQYF. CDR3 nucleotide sequence: TGCGCCAGCAGCCAATATGGACAGTCCTCAGAGACCCAGTACTTC.

The chain's CDR3 is CAISEQRAGTDTQYF. The CDR3, as DNA: TGTGCCATCAGTGAACAGCGGGCGGGCACAGATACGCAGTATTTT. J is TRBJ2-3 and V is TRBV10-3; TRBD2 is a possible D gene (6 bases). V was cut by 3 bases and J by 1 base, with 11 bases left in between. The CDR3 covers 15 residues. CDR1 is ENHRY and CDR2 is SYGVKD in the germline V gene.

This chain uses TRBV7-9 with TRBJ1-2; TRBD1 aligns across 7 bases. Germline loops: CDR1 SEHNR, CDR2 FQNEAQ (reference sequence). V dropped 4 bases and J dropped 2; count of bases not matched to a gene: 10. This CDR3 contains 16 residues. This chain's CDR3 is CASSSDRGQMNYGYTF. As DNA, the CDR3 is TGTGCCAGCAGCTCTGACCGGGGACAGATGAACTATGGCTACACCTTC.

The V gene is TRBV5-1, the J gene TRBJ1-1; TRBD1 matches at 7 bases. There are 16 residues in the CDR3. V lost 0 bases to trimming and J lost 0 bases; unmatched junction nucleotides: 5. Germline V CDR1 and CDR2: SGHRS, YFSETQ. This chain's CDR3 is CASSLVAGGLNTEAFF. The CDR3 DNA reads TGCGCCAGCAGCTTGGTGGCAGGGGGTCTGAACACTGAAGCTTTCTTT.

The rearrangement uses TRBV23-1 and TRBJ2-2, with no clear D. TRBV23-1 is sorted into the ORF group, with uncertain function. CDR3 length: 20 amino acids. V was clipped by 2 bases and J by 0 bases, with 22 bases between them. The DNA for the CDR3 is TGCGCCAGCAGTCAACCCCCCGGTGTACCCGGCATGGCGAACACCGGGGAGCTGTTTTTT. Residues: CASSQPPGVPGMANTGELFF.

CDR3 nucleotide sequence: TGTGCCAGCAGCCACTTGTGGGCCGATAACTATGGCTACACCTTC. Amino acids: CASSHLWADNYGYTF. The chain is built from TRBV11-2 and TRBJ1-2; the D is unclear. The CDR3 has 15 amino acids. V was cut by 5 bases and J by 1 base, with 14 bases left in between. Germline loops: CDR1 SGHAT, CDR2 FQNNGV.

The chain joins TRBV18 to TRBJ1-2; D gene ambiguous. V lost 2 bases and J lost 1, with 11 bases in between. Germline V gene lookup returns CDR1 KGHSH and CDR2 LQKENI. This CDR3 has 15 residues. CDR3 protein: CASSPDPGSNYGYTF. In DNA form, the CDR3 reads TGTGCCAGCTCACCAGATCCTGGTAGTAACTATGGCTACACCTTC.

The chain recombines TRBV18 with TRBJ1-5; weak D call: TRBD1 (6 bases). The V and J ends lost 6 bases and 6 bases respectively, with 24 bases between them. Germline CDR1 KGHSH, CDR2 LQKENI. The CDR3 runs 17 residues. Here the CDR3 DNA reads TGTGCCAGCTCTCCCCGCTCAATCACAGGGACGGGTCAGCCCCAGCATTTT. It encodes CASSPRSITGTGQPQHF.

V gene TRBV5-5 combines with J gene TRBJ1-1, with 7 bases that match TRBD1. CDR1 is SGHKS, CDR2 YYEKEE, per germline (reference sequence). V was pared by 6 bases and J by 8 bases, with 4 bases of the junction left unmatched. This CDR3 is 11 amino acids long. CDR3 sequence reads: CASTEGAEAFF. The CDR3 DNA sequence: TGTGCCAGCACGGAGGGGGCCGAAGCTTTCTTT.

The chain joins TRBV5-1 to TRBJ2-5; D is possibly TRBD1 or TRBD2 (5 bases each). The CDR3 runs 14 residues. Germline CDR1 and CDR2: SGHRS and YFSETQ. The V end was cut by 0 bases, the J end by 5 bases, with 11 bases between. CDR3 sequence: CASSLEPGSETQYF. CDR3 DNA sequence: TGCGCCAGCAGCTTGGAACCAGGGAGCGAGACCCAGTACTTC.

The table lists this clonotype with a few counts. This sequence joins TRBV2 and TRBJ1-5, with TRBD1 as a possible D gene (5 bases). V shed 9 bases and J shed 3 bases, with 18 bases lying between them. The CDR3 spans 15 residues. Germline CDR1 SNHLY, CDR2 FYNNEI. The CDR3 sequence: CASKREDIYNQPQHF. The CDR3 nucleotides are TGTGCCAGTAAGAGGGAGGACATTTACAATCAGCCCCAGCATTTT.

The chain carries TRBV21-1 and TRBJ1-2. TRBV21-1 is deemed a pseudogene. The CDR3 is 18 amino acids. The CDR3 is CASSTLPTEARTLYGYTF. The DNA for the CDR3 is TGTGCCAGCAGCACTCTCCCGACAGAAGCTAGGACTTTGTATGGCTACACCTTC.

The rearrangement joins TRBV12-3 or TRBV12-4 to TRBJ1-2; a weak D match, TRBD1 (5 bases). V was cut by 3 bases and J by 4 bases, with 6 bases left in between. The CDR3 is 12 residues long. In nucleotides, the CDR3 is TGTGCCAGCAGTTTGCAGGGCTATGGCTACACCTTC. Amino acids: CASSLQGYGYTF.

This clonotype was seen only a few times. This chain uses TRBV6-5 with TRBJ1-2; D is perhaps TRBD1 (5 bases). CDR3 size: 14 residues. The germline V gene has CDR1 MNHEY and CDR2 SVGAGI. The V and J ends lost 0 bases and 6 bases respectively, with 11 bases between them. CDR3 sequence reads: CASSYSGGGNGYTF. In DNA form, the CDR3 reads TGTGCCAGCAGTTACTCGGGCGGGGGGAATGGCTACACCTTC.

The CDR3 is CASSLEGQGGGEKLFF. The CDR3 region has the DNA TGCGCCAGCAGCTTGGAGGGACAGGGCGGAGGCGAAAAACTGTTTTTT. This chain uses TRBV5-1 with TRBJ1-4; 9 bases line up with TRBD1. The V gene end was trimmed by 0 bases and the J gene end by 8 bases; junction bases not matched to a gene: 8. Per the germline V gene, CDR1 is SGHRS and CDR2 is YFSETQ. The CDR3 spans 16 residues.

This CDR3 is CASSPGSPYGYTF. The CDR3 DNA reads TGTGCCAGCAGCCCCGGGAGTCCATATGGCTACACCTTC. The chain joins TRBV6-1 to TRBJ1-2; no reliable D call. Germline assignment: CDR1 MNHNS and CDR2 SASEGT. The CDR3 loop spans 13 amino acids. V was clipped by 6 bases and J by 5 bases, with 13 bases between them.

The chain couples TRBV30 to TRBJ1-5, with TRBD1 matching 11 bases. V dropped 5 bases and J dropped 6; count of bases not matched to a gene: 3. Looked up from germline, CDR1 is GTSNPN and CDR2 is SVGIG (reference sequence). This CDR3 has 13 residues. Here the CDR3 reads CAWGTGGSQPQHF. The CDR3 DNA follows: TGTGCCTGGGGGACAGGGGGAAGTCAGCCCCAGCATTTT.

This chain links TRBV5-4 with TRBJ1-5; 12 nucleotides line up with TRBD1. The CDR3 has 15 amino acids. The germline V gene has CDR1 SGHNT and CDR2 YYREEE (reference sequence). The trim removed 4 bases at V and 5 bases at J, leaving 4 bases unmatched. The CDR3 coding sequence is TGTGCCAGCAGCACCGGGACAGGGGGCGATCAGCCCCAGCATTTT. This translates into CASSTGTGGDQPQHF.

J is TRBJ1-2 and V is TRBV7-9, with 11 bases lining up with TRBD1. The germline V gene has CDR1 SEHNR and CDR2 FQNEAQ (reference sequence). The CDR3 has 17 amino acids. J was trimmed by 0 bases and V by 5 bases; bases with no gene match: 8. The CDR3 is CASSLRDRGFTNYGYTF. CDR3 DNA sequence: TGTGCCAGCAGCCTTCGGGACAGGGGGTTCACTAACTATGGCTACACCTTC.

The genes are TRBV10-3 and TRBJ1-2; D unclear. Germline CDR1 reads ENHRY; CDR2 reads SYGVKD. CDR3 length equals 14 residues. The V and J ends lost 3 bases and 4 bases respectively, with 12 bases between them. DNA for the CDR3: TGTGCCATCAGTGACCAGGCCTCGAGCTATGGCTACACCTTC. Translation: CAISDQASSYGYTF.

The chain combines TRBV7-8 with TRBJ1-1, with D possibly being TRBD1 (5 bases). From germline, CDR1 is SGHVS and CDR2 FQNEAQ. V lost 3 bases to trimming and J lost 0 bases, with 20 bases between them. CDR3 length equals 18 residues. For the CDR3, the DNA is TGTGCCAGCAGCTTTTATTCCAGGGCACCCCAGATGAACACTGAAGCTTTCTTT. It is translated as CASSFYSRAPQMNTEAFF. Combining the CDR3 with reference TRBV7-8 and TRBJ1-1 gives the whole variable domain GAGVSQSPRYKVAKRGQDVALRCDPISGHVSLFWYQQALGQGPEFLTYFQNEAQLDKSGLPSDRFFAERPEGSVSTLKIQRTQQEDSAVYLCASSFYSRAPQMNTEAFFGQGTRLTVV.

V gene TRBV5-6 combines with J gene TRBJ1-2; no firm D call. The CDR3 runs 12 residues. The germline gives CDR1 SGHDT, CDR2 YYEEEE. With 7 bases removed from V and 8 bases from J, the gap between germline ends came to 15 bases. The DNA for the CDR3 is TGTGCCAGCCGGGGTGCCGGTCGGGGCTACACCTTC. Its protein product is CASRGAGRGYTF.

The chain joins TRBV30 to TRBJ2-5; D uncertain. V lost 0 bases to trimming and J lost 4 bases, with 3 bases between them. The germline V gene encodes CDR1 GTSNPN and CDR2 SVGIG (reference sequence). CDR3 size: 11 residues. CDR3 amino acids: CAWSVGETQYF. CDR3 nucleotides: TGTGCCTGGAGTGTGGGAGAGACCCAGTACTTC.

The rearrangement uses TRBV6-1 and TRBJ1-4, with D possibly being TRBD1 (5 bases). Germline V gene lookup returns CDR1 MNHNS and CDR2 SASEGT. V lost 6 bases, J lost 7 bases, and 12 bases lay in between. The CDR3 spans 13 residues. CDR3 sequence: CASRSGSSEKLFF. CDR3 in DNA: TGTGCCAGCAGATCAGGGTCGAGTGAAAAACTGTTTTTT.

This clonotype was seen only a few times. The rearrangement uses TRBV7-9 and TRBJ2-7; possibly TRBD1 or TRBD2 for D (6 bases each). V lost 1 base to trimming and J lost 3 bases, with 10 bases between them. Germline V gene sequence: CDR1 SEHNR, CDR2 FQNEAQ (reference sequence). The CDR3 is 14 residues long. Here the CDR3 DNA reads TGTGCCAGCAGCTTAGAGGGGGGCTTCTACGAGCAGTACTTC. This gives the protein CASSLEGGFYEQYF.

This clonotype was picked up a small number of times. The rearrangement links TRBV19 to TRBJ1-5; D is unclear. The CDR3 spans 13 residues. V was clipped by 7 bases and J by 0 bases, with 7 bases between them. The germline V gene encodes CDR1 LNHDA and CDR2 SQIVND (reference sequence). The CDR3 is CASKAVSNQPQHF. The DNA for the CDR3 is TGTGCCAGTAAGGCAGTTAGCAATCAGCCCCAGCATTTT.

Only a few counts were recorded for this clonotype. The genes are TRBV7-2 and TRBJ1-2; the D is unclear. Between the trimmed V and J ends, which lost 4 bases and 1 base, there was a span of 13 bases. Germline loops: CDR1 SGHTA, CDR2 FQGNSA. The CDR3 sequence is 15 residues long. The CDR3 protein is CASSSHSMLNYGYTF. CDR3 sequence (DNA): TGTGCCAGCAGCTCCCACTCTATGCTTAACTATGGCTACACCTTC.